This TCR beta chain was recorded in a study of blood T cell repertoires in COVID-19. About the study: The samples span acute and convalescent COVID-19 from the United States, Italy and Spain. In each case, the material was cDNA or gDNA derived from T cells, B-cell-depleted T cells, or PBMCs.

CDR1 and CDR2 (germline): SGHVS, FNYEAQ. CDR3 length equals 16 residues. The V segment lost 4 bases and the J segment 3 bases; nucleotides outside the gene matches: 4. Original processing methods: Amplification with reference gene primers provided the estimates of nucleated cell counts. TCRdb keeps only in-frame clones here, not all; method: immunoSEQ multiplex PCR. Clone size and the V and J calls come from that table; the DNA yielded D and trimming. Among 40,000 or so clones listed, around 75% were seen once. The clonotype was recovered from a man at least 80 years old with acute or convalescent COVID-19. The sequencing input was peripheral blood. This chain connects TRBV7-6 to TRBJ1-4, with TRBD1 identical over 11 bases. The DNA of the CDR3 is TGTGCCAGCAGCTCAGGACAGGGGGCAGCTAATGAAAAACTGTTTTTT. Amino acids: CASSSGQGAANEKLFF.